These 10 T cell receptor beta chains came from one sample sequenced in a study of CD8+ T cells in alopecia areata. cDNA reverse transcribed from extracted RNA served as the sequencing template. The assay was immunoSEQ multiplex PCR, and TCRdb's table has in-frame clones only and misses some. The sample carries about 190,000 clones, more than 55% recorded once. Treatment noted: oral pan-JAK inhibitor, 5-10 mg twice daily. Sample: CD4+ T cells sorted from blood, taken at week 4, from a patient treated with tofacitinib. The receptors were gathered from a human donor with alopecia areata.

The chain carries TRBV30 and TRBJ1-2, with 7 bases that match TRBD1. CDR3 length: 14 residues. Germline V CDR1 and CDR2: GTSNPN, SVGIG (reference sequence). The V segment lost 3 bases and the J segment 4 bases; nucleotides outside the gene matches: 8. CDR3 region: CAWRDHRGPYGYTF. For the CDR3, the DNA is TGTGCCTGGAGGGATCATAGGGGGCCCTATGGCTACACCTTC.

The chain has TRBV28 and TRBJ1-5; D remains ambiguous. From germline, CDR1 is MDHEN and CDR2 SYDVKM. The CDR3 length is 13 residues. V lost 2 bases, J lost 4 bases, and 6 bases lay in between. The CDR3 DNA follows: TGTGCCAGCAGTTTAGGCCGGAATCAGCCCCAGCATTTT. Translated, it gives CASSLGRNQPQHF.

The gene calls are TRBV6-4 and TRBJ2-7; 8 nucleotides align to TRBD2. V shed 4 bases and J 6 bases; nucleotides not matched to a gene: 5. The germline V gene encodes CDR1 MRHNA and CDR2 SNTAGT. The CDR3 has 13 residues. In nucleotides, the CDR3 is TGTGCCAGCAGTGTGGCTAGCGGGTTCGAGCAGTACTTC. Translating gives CASSVASGFEQYF.

The chain employs TRBV5-1 and TRBJ2-4, with D possibly matching TRBD2 (6 bases). Germline V gene sequence: CDR1 SGHRS, CDR2 YFSETQ. The CDR3 has 16 amino acids. Trimming took 0 bases from V and 1 from J, leaving 11 bases between them. The CDR3: CASSLVGGLAKNIQYF. CDR3 sequence (DNA): TGCGCCAGCAGCTTGGTTGGGGGACTCGCCAAAAACATTCAGTACTTC.

This chain uses TRBV18 with TRBJ1-5; 9 positions agree with TRBD1. The CDR3 sequence is 15 residues long. Germline V gives CDR1 KGHSH, CDR2 LQKENI. Trimming at V came to 4 bases and at J to 1 base, leaving 2 bases not matched to a gene. The DNA of the CDR3 is TGTGCCAGCTCACAACAGGGGGCCAGCAATCAGCCCCAGCATTTT. Protein product: CASSQQGASNQPQHF.

The chain uses TRBV7-8 and TRBJ2-5; D uncertain. Germline CDR1 reads SGHVS; CDR2 reads FQNEAQ. CDR3 size: 14 residues. Trimming cost V 6 bases and J 4 bases, with 15 bases left between them. CDR3 bases: TGTGCCAGCAGTCGAGGACGGTTGATAGAGACCCAGTACTTC. The encoded protein is CASSRGRLIETQYF.

This clone was observed a few times. The gene calls are TRBV6-1 and TRBJ1-1, with D possibly TRBD1 on 5 matching bases. V lost 1 base to trimming and J lost 3 bases, with 18 bases between them. The CDR3 consists of 17 residues. Germline CDR1 and CDR2: MNHNS and SASEGT. CDR3 DNA: TGTGCCAGCAGTGAAGGAAAGGGGCTGGGGCCGGACACTGAAGCTTTCTTT. Translating it yields CASSEGKGLGPDTEAFF.

The chain couples TRBV7-9 to TRBJ2-7; the match to TRBD2 covers 9 bases. The CDR3 consists of 15 residues. Germline CDR1 and CDR2: SEHNR and FQNEAQ (reference sequence). J gave up 2 bases and V 2 bases, and 4 bases lay outside the gene matches. CDR3 bases: TGTGCCAGCAGCTTAAGGGGCGGGAGGGCCTACGAGCAGTACTTC. The encoded protein is CASSLRGGRAYEQYF.

The chain links TRBV7-2 to TRBJ2-4, with D perhaps TRBD1 (7 bases). Between the trimmed V and J ends, which lost 5 bases and 5 bases, there was a span of 16 bases. The CDR3 is 15 amino acids. Germline V gene lookup returns CDR1 SGHTA and CDR2 FQGNSA. This CDR3 reads CASSPRQGGENIQYF. The CDR3 DNA reads TGTGCCAGCAGCCCTAGACAGGGAGGAGAAAACATTCAGTACTTC.

Only a few counts were recorded for this clone. The genes are TRBV29-1 and TRBJ2-3; 7 bases line up with TRBD2. Germline assignment: CDR1 SQVTM and CDR2 ANQGSEA. This CDR3 has 14 amino acids. The V segment lost 7 bases and the J segment 0 bases; nucleotides outside the gene matches: 7. CDR3 DNA: TGCAGCGCCCTTCCGGGAGGCAGCACAGATACGCAGTATTTT. This gives the protein CSALPGGSTDTQYF.